This T cell receptor (beta chain) was sequenced during a study of CD8 T cells in Susac syndrome. Study findings and constraints: TCR sequencing and HLA analysis covered a relatively small number of individuals.

Regarding this clonotype: Its antigen remains unidentified.

CD8+ and CD4+ T cells circulating in blood were sequenced for TCR beta. The TEMRA cells underwent FACS enrichment, while the CD8+ and CD4+ T cells underwent negative isolation. An amount of RNA that ranged from roughly 0.5 to 1 ug was reverse transcribed with random hexamers. Multiplex PCR with immunoSEQ amplified the TCR beta CDR3 across 54 Vbeta and 13 Jbeta. TCRdb redid the calling of the immunoSEQ multiplex PCR reads with MiXCR, one entry per CDR3 protein. There are more than 150,000 distinct CDR3 sequences in the sample; roughly 95% occur only once, and roughly 0.15% lies in the top ten. Germline CDR1 SNHLY, CDR2 FYNNEI. Trimming removed 4 bases from V and 10 bases from J, with 8 bases in between. The CDR3 length is 11 residues.

The chain is built from TRBV2 and TRBJ2-1, with unresolved D. Source material: CD8+ T cells from PBMCs. The TCR comes from a human donor with multiple sclerosis. The DNA of the CDR3 is TGTGCCAGCAGTGGGACGCAAGAGCAGTTCTTC. It yields the protein CASSGTQEQFF.